Shown below are 5 T cell receptor beta chains from a single sample sequenced in a study of T cells after yellow fever vaccination. TCRdb independently ran MiXCR on the 5' RACE reads; one entry per CDR3 protein. The table lists around 310,000 distinct CDR3 sequences, about 4% of them singletons. The sequencing here drew on PBMCs, taken 5 days after the yellow fever booster vaccination. Every receptor here comes from a man younger than 35 who received the YFV17D yellow fever vaccine.

This clonotype was recorded many times. This chain uses TRBV7-6 with TRBJ2-5, with no clear D. V lost 5 bases and J lost 5, with 6 bases in between. CDR1 SGHVS and CDR2 FNYEAQ come from the germline V gene. This CDR3 region has 11 residues. The CDR3 DNA reads as TGTGCCAGCAGCCAGATGGAGACCCAGTACTTC. It is translated as CASSQMETQYF.

This clonotype was recorded many times. The chain uses TRBV12-5 and TRBJ2-6; no definite D call. V was cut by 6 bases and J by 2 bases, with 5 bases left in between. This CDR3 region has 13 residues. Germline V gene data show CDR1 as LGHNT and CDR2 as FRNRAP. CDR3 in DNA: TGTGCTAGTGGCCGAGCTGGGGCCAACGTCCTGACTTTC. Protein product: CASGRAGANVLTF.

This clonotype was recorded many times. The chain carries TRBV9 and TRBJ1-5, with a possible D match to TRBD1 (6 bases). Trimming removed 4 bases at V and 4 bases at J, with 12 bases between. The CDR3 totals 14 residues. Germline values: CDR1 SGDLS, CDR2 YYNGEE. The CDR3 region has the DNA TGTGCCAGCAGCACCGGAGGGGGAAATCAGCCCCAGCATTTT. This gives the protein CASSTGGGNQPQHF.

A few counts support this clonotype. This sequence joins TRBV6-2 or TRBV6-3 and TRBJ2-3; unclear D gene. Germline V lookup: CDR1 MNHEY, CDR2 SVGEGT. The CDR3 extends over 14 amino acids. V lost 10 bases and J 0 bases, leaving 14 bases between the germline ends. CDR3 sequence: CATKIGPSTDTQYF. In nucleotides, the CDR3 is TGTGCCACTAAGATAGGACCTAGCACAGATACGCAGTATTTT.

This clonotype was seen many times. The rearrangement links TRBV29-1 to TRBJ2-1, with D possibly being TRBD1 (5 bases). Per the germline V gene, CDR1 is SQVTM and CDR2 is ANQGSEA. This CDR3 has 10 residues. V lost 6 bases and J lost 14, with 14 bases in between. CDR3 DNA sequence: TGCAGCGTCGCTGACAGAGCCGAGTTCTTC. It specifies CSVADRAEFF.